This T cell receptor beta chain was observed in a study of blood T cells in healthy people across ages. Study background: Template switching caught about one barcoded beta molecule for each two T cells. Study results and caveats: The study found TCR beta diversity correlated strongly with naive T cell percentage. PBMCs that were unsorted prevented a conclusive naive versus antigen-experienced comparison.

It was with a sample-barcoded 5' primer and a J-beta primer mix that a second PCR of roughly 6 to 11 cycles was run. A template-switch adaptor with 12 random nucleotides tagged each cDNA molecule. A single record per CDR3 protein comes from TCRdb applying MiXCR to the 5' RACE reads. The sample lists about 1.8 million distinct CDR3 sequences; 49% were seen once. In this sample, this clonotype turned up many times. Its antigen is unidentified. The CDR3 has 16 amino acids. V shed 2 bases and J shed 5 bases, with 21 bases lying between them. Germline V gene lookup returns CDR1 SQVTM and CDR2 ANQGSEA. This chain connects TRBV29-1 to TRBJ2-5; D may correspond to TRBD1 or TRBD2 (5 bases each). The receptor comes from a middle-aged woman in good health. Material for sequencing was blood. CDR3: CSVEFWSGQGMETQYF. CDR3 nucleotide sequence: TGCAGCGTTGAATTCTGGTCGGGGCAGGGCATGGAGACCCAGTACTTC. Full variable domain (remainder filled in from reference TRBV29-1 and TRBJ2-5): SAVISQKPSRDICQRGTSLTIQCQVDSQVTMMFWYRQQPGQSLTLIATANQGSEATYESGFVIDKFPISRPNLTFSTLTVSNMSPEDSSIYLCSVEFWSGQGMETQYFGPGTRLLVL.